This entry lists 11 T cell receptor beta chains sequenced from one sample in a study of cytotoxic CD8 clonotypes in ibrutinib-treated CLL. Sequenced by immunoSEQ multiplex PCR; TCRdb stores in-frame clones only, minus some. The table records hundreds of thousands of clones, roughly 85% of them present only once. The sample was PBMCs, taken before ibrutinib treatment. Receptor source: a human donor with chronic lymphocytic leukemia.

The CDR3 DNA reads as TGTGCCAGCAGCGTAGACCCCTCTTACAGGGGCTCGGGATCTGGCTACACCTTC. It is translated as CASSVDPSYRGSGSGYTF. The chain employs TRBV9 and TRBJ1-2; 7 bases align to TRBD1. Germline CDR1 is SGDLS and CDR2 is YYNGEE. This CDR3 region has 18 residues. J lost 7 bases, V lost 0 bases, and 18 bases had no gene match.

This chain connects TRBV18 to TRBJ1-5; 7 bases line up with TRBD1. Germline V CDR1 and CDR2: KGHSH, LQKENI. CDR3 length equals 13 residues. J gave up 4 bases and V 3 bases, and 0 bases lay outside the gene matches. The CDR3 nucleotides are TGTGCCAGCTCACCGACAGGGAATCAGCCCCAGCATTTT. Its protein product is CASSPTGNQPQHF.

The chain combines TRBV18 with TRBJ1-2; D unclear. The CDR3 is 12 residues long. Trimming removed 1 base at V and 10 bases at J, with 10 bases between. From germline, CDR1 is KGHSH and CDR2 LQKENI. For the CDR3, the DNA is TGTGCCAGCTCACCACGAGACGGTGACTACACCTTC. It specifies CASSPRDGDYTF.

J is TRBJ1-1 and V is TRBV4-3; no reliable D call. The V gene lost 0 bases and the J gene lost 0 bases, with 14 bases spanning the gap. CDR3 length equals 17 residues. CDR1 and CDR2 (germline): LGHNA, YSLEER. The CDR3 protein is CASSQDWALSMNTEAFF. CDR3 nucleotide sequence: TGCGCCAGCAGCCAAGACTGGGCCCTATCAATGAACACTGAAGCTTTCTTT.

The V and J genes are TRBV10-3 and TRBJ1-2, with 8 positions matching TRBD1. Germline CDR1 is ENHRY and CDR2 is SYGVKD. CDR3 length equals 16 residues. The junction had 17 bases not matched to a gene; V was cut back by 8 bases and J by 6 bases. The CDR3 here is CAIEGGAGTGNDGYTF. DNA for the CDR3: TGTGCCATCGAGGGCGGGGCCGGGACAGGTAATGATGGCTACACCTTC.

The chain employs TRBV7-9 and TRBJ2-1, with no clear D. This CDR3 has 19 amino acids. Germline V lookup: CDR1 SEHNR, CDR2 FQNEAQ (reference sequence). Trimming left V 4 bases short and J 0 bases short, with 22 bases between. CDR3: CASSSPPAPTGPSYNEQFF. For the CDR3, the DNA is TGTGCCAGCAGCTCCCCCCCCGCCCCGACCGGCCCCTCCTACAATGAGCAGTTCTTC.

The J gene is TRBJ2-1, the V gene TRBV29-1, with 7 positions matching TRBD1. Trimming took 6 bases from V and 9 from J; bases not matched to a gene: 11. Germline values: CDR1 SQVTM, CDR2 ANQGSEA. The length of the CDR3 is 13 residues. DNA for the CDR3: TGCAGCGTCCTAGGGGGACGACAGGGTGAGCAGTTCTTC. Translated, it gives CSVLGGRQGEQFF.

Notes on this clone: Additional DNA sequences in this sample encode the identical CDR3. The rearrangement uses TRBV19 and TRBJ1-5; 9 bases are shared with TRBD1. The germline gives CDR1 LNHDA, CDR2 SQIVND (reference sequence). The CDR3 length is 15 residues. V was pared by 3 bases and J by 2 bases, with 2 bases of the junction left unmatched. DNA for the CDR3: TGTGCCAGTAGTATGGGACAGGGTGGCAATCAGCCCCAGCATTTT. Encoded protein: CASSMGQGGNQPQHF.

This chain connects TRBV4-1 to TRBJ1-5; D is uncertain. Trimming cost V 1 base and J 5 bases, with 12 bases left between them. Germline CDR1 MGHRA, CDR2 YSYEKL. This CDR3 is 15 amino acids long. The chain's CDR3 is CASSQGIGFDQPQHF. The CDR3 bases are TGCGCCAGCAGCCAAGGTATCGGGTTCGATCAGCCCCAGCATTTT.

J is TRBJ2-4 and V is TRBV9; D may be TRBD1 or TRBD2 (5 bases each). CDR1 and CDR2 (germline): SGDLS, YYNGEE. This CDR3 region has 15 residues. V was pared by 4 bases and J by 6 bases, with 17 bases between. The CDR3 DNA reads TGTGCCAGCAGCAGAGGGGATAGCCCCTCAAACATTCAGTACTTC. Residues: CASSRGDSPSNIQYF.

The genes are TRBV25-1 and TRBJ1-1, with 8 bases that match TRBD1. The CDR3 length is 15 residues. V lost 1 base, J lost 1 base, and 2 bases stayed unmatched. Germline CDR1 is MGHDK and CDR2 is SYGVNS. This CDR3 is CASSEFQGANTEAFF. CDR3 nucleotides: TGTGCCAGCAGTGAATTCCAGGGGGCGAACACTGAAGCTTTCTTT. Combining the CDR3 with reference TRBV25-1 and TRBJ1-1 gives the whole variable domain EADIYQTPRYLVIGTGKKITLECSQTMGHDKMYWYQQDPGMELHLIHYSYGVNSTEKGDLSSESTVSRIRTEHFPLTLESARPSHTSQYLCASSEFQGANTEAFFGQGTRLTVV.